This T cell receptor (beta chain) was obtained from a study of T-cell reconstitution after alpha-beta-depleted transplantation in children. As it was prepared, the TCRbeta library received unique molecular identifiers. TCRdb passed the PCR reads through MiXCR, listing each CDR3 protein once. The data hold around 450,000 distinct CDR3 sequences, with roughly a tenth observed a single time. This clonotype has just a few counts. The material was PBMCs, obtained before TCRalphabeta/CD19-depleted stem cell transplant. The source of this sequence is a child aged 2 to 15 with inherited bone marrow failure, due to receive a stem cell transplant.

CDR3 DNA sequence: TGCGCCAGCAGCCAGGACACCCAAGAGACCCAGTACTTC. Its translation: CASSQDTQETQYF. The rearrangement joins TRBV5-1 to TRBJ2-5; D is possibly TRBD1 (5 bases). This CDR3 comprises 13 residues. Trimming stripped 4 bases from V and 1 base from J, with 8 bases between. Germline CDR1 is SGHRS and CDR2 is YFSETQ.